A selection of T cell receptor beta chains follows, all from one sample in a study of T cells after yellow fever vaccination. TCRdb used MiXCR to reprocess the 5' RACE reads, holding one entry per CDR3 protein. The sample includes fewer than 400,000 distinct CDR3 sequences, 6% to 8% of them seen just once. The sequencing here drew on PBMCs, taken 5 days after the yellow fever booster vaccination. The source of these receptors is a man aged 25 to 45 who received the YFV17D yellow fever vaccine. Each CDR3 is given with its conserved first and last residue. Each record gives: J gene, CDR3 length, D gene, V gene, clone size, CDR3 DNA, CDR3 protein. D genes are given only for firm matches. Clone size is stated in some rows and not others, as once, few, many or a class when expanded.

>TRBJ1-2|13|NA|TRBV5-5|many
TGTGCCAGCAGCTCAAGGATAGGTGGTGGCTACACCTTC
CASSSRIGGGYTF
>TRBJ2-3|16|TRBD2|TRBV10-2|few
TGCGCCAGCAGTGAACCGAGCGGGAGCGGCACAGATACGCAGTATTTT
CASSEPSGSGTDTQYF
>TRBJ2-1|16|TRBD2|TRBV5-1|many
TGCGCCAGCAGCTTGGGGACTAGCGGGAGTGTCGATGAGCAGTTCTTC
CASSLGTSGSVDEQFF
>TRBJ2-1|16|TRBD1|TRBV6-4|few
TGTGCCAGCAGTGGACAGGGGAATGGCCTCTACAATGAGCAGTTCTTC
CASSGQGNGLYNEQFF
>TRBJ1-3|16|NA|TRBV12-3/TRBV12-4|NA
TGTGCCAGCAGTCCCCAGGGTGTTAGCTCTGGAAACACCATATATTTT
CASSPQGVSSGNTIYF
>TRBJ2-1|11|NA|TRBV12-3/TRBV12-4|NA
TGTGCCAGCAGTTTGCATGCCCCACCCTTCTTC
CASSLHAPPFF
>TRBJ2-3|14|NA|TRBV7-2|few
TGTGCCAGCAGCCCCCAAGGTCCAACAGATACGCAGTATTTT
CASSPQGPTDTQYF
>TRBJ2-6|15|NA|TRBV15|many
TGTGCCACCAGCCTAGCTCCCCTCTTAACCAACGTCCTGACTTTC
CATSLAPLLTNVLTF
>TRBJ2-7|15|NA|TRBV28|NA
TGTGCCAGCAGGACCCTACAGGGACCTAGAGGGGAGCAGTACTTC
CASRTLQGPRGEQYF
>TRBJ2-7|14|TRBD2|TRBV5-1|many
TGCGCCAGCAGCTCCCCGGGGGGCTCCTACGAGCAGTACTTC
CASSSPGGSYEQYF
>TRBJ2-3|14|NA|TRBV7-2|many
TGTGCCAGCAGCTTATCCCCAGGGGCAGATACGCAGTATTTT
CASSLSPGADTQYF
>TRBJ2-1|15|TRBD2|TRBV7-2|NA
TGTGCCAGCATCCTTCTAGCGGGGGGCTTCAATGAGCAGTTCTTC
CASILLAGGFNEQFF
>TRBJ2-7|13|TRBD2|TRBV2|NA
TGTGCCGGGGGGGGACTAGCAGGCTACGAGCAGTACTTC
CAGGGLAGYEQYF
>TRBJ2-5|13|TRBD1|TRBV7-7|few
TGTGCTAGCCGACAGGGGGCGGGAGAGACCCAGTACTTC
CASRQGAGETQYF
>TRBJ2-5|14|NA|TRBV5-1|NA
TGCGCCAGCAGCGCAGGGTCAGTAGGAGAGACCCAGTACTTC
CASSAGSVGETQYF
>TRBJ2-1|15|NA|TRBV6-1|many
TGTGCCAGCAGTAAACCGGACTACCCTCGTAATGAGCAGTTCTTC
CASSKPDYPRNEQFF
>TRBJ1-1|14|NA|TRBV12-3/TRBV12-4|few
TGTGCCAGCAGTTTGGCCAGTCCGAACACTGAAGCTTTCTTT
CASSLASPNTEAFF
>TRBJ2-1|16|NA|TRBV5-1|NA
TGCGCCAGCAGCCGCAGGACCGGGACGGGGTACAATGAGCAGTTCTTC
CASSRRTGTGYNEQFF
>TRBJ2-7|15|NA|TRBV5-1|NA
TGCGCCAGCAGCCCCGGGACTGTGTTATCCTACGGGCAGTACTTC
CASSPGTVLSYGQYF
>TRBJ2-4|13|TRBD1|TRBV5-1|few
TGCGCCAGCAGCTTCGACAGGGCGGACATTCAGTACTTC
CASSFDRADIQYF
>TRBJ1-5|14|NA|TRBV4-3|NA
TGCGCCAGCAGCCAAGAGGCGAGGTATCAGCCCCAGCATTTT
CASSQEARYQPQHF
>TRBJ2-5|13|TRBD2|TRBV20-1|few
TGCAGCGTACATAGCGGGACAAAAGAGACCCAGTACTTC
CSVHSGTKETQYF
>TRBJ2-3|14|NA|TRBV7-8|many
TGTGCCAGCAGCTTGCGAGCGCTCACAGATACGCAGTATTTT
CASSLRALTDTQYF
>TRBJ2-1|14|NA|TRBV11-3|NA
TGTGCCAGCAGCTCAGCGCACAATGACAATGAGCAGTTCTTC
CASSSAHNDNEQFF
>TRBJ1-4|12|NA|TRBV20-1|many
TGCAGTGCTAGAGATCCCCTTGAAAAACTGTTTTTT
CSARDPLEKLFF
>TRBJ1-3|13|NA|TRBV7-3|many
TGTGCCAGCAGCCTGGGAATGGGAAACACCATATATTTT
CASSLGMGNTIYF
>TRBJ2-2|13|TRBD1|TRBV5-4|NA
TGTGCCAGCAGCCCGACAGGGGACGGGGAGCTGTTTTTT
CASSPTGDGELFF
>TRBJ1-1|14|TRBD1|TRBV28|many
TGTGCCAGCAAACAAACAGGGGGCGTCACTGAAGCTTTCTTT
CASKQTGGVTEAFF
>TRBJ2-2|16|NA|TRBV7-9|many
TGTGCCAGCAGCTACGATAAGACTCCGAACACCGGGGAGCTGTTTTTT
CASSYDKTPNTGELFF
>TRBJ2-7|20|TRBD2|TRBV15|NA
TGTGCCACCAGCAGACCTCCGGGACAGCGACTAGCGGGGGCAGCCTACGAGCAGTACTTC
CATSRPPGQRLAGAAYEQYF
>TRBJ1-6|13|NA|TRBV7-2|many
TGTGCCAGCAGCGTAGACGGGCCTTCACCCCTCCACTTT
CASSVDGPSPLHF
>TRBJ1-1|15|NA|TRBV5-6|few
TGTGCCAGCAGCTCAATCAGGCGTCTGAACACTGAAGCTTTCTTT
CASSSIRRLNTEAFF
>TRBJ1-1|15|NA|TRBV6-2/TRBV6-3|few
TGTGCCAGCAGTTACAAAACGAGTAGAAACACTGAAGCTTTCTTT
CASSYKTSRNTEAFF
>TRBJ2-1|14|NA|TRBV6-5|NA
TGTGCCAGCAGTTATGTGCCGGGGGTCGATGAGCAGTTCTTC
CASSYVPGVDEQFF
>TRBJ2-1|16|NA|TRBV4-3|NA
TGCGCCAGCAGCCAAGATTGGACGGGAACCTACAATGAGCAGTTCTTC
CASSQDWTGTYNEQFF
>TRBJ2-1|16|TRBD2|TRBV7-6|few
TGTGCCAGCAGCTCAGGGACTAGCGGGCCGGGTGTGGAGCAGTTCTTC
CASSSGTSGPGVEQFF
>TRBJ2-1|16|TRBD1|TRBV30|NA
TGTGCCTGGAGTACGCCCCGGGACAGGGGACACAATGAGCAGTTCTTC
CAWSTPRDRGHNEQFF
>TRBJ1-4|15|NA|TRBV20-1|NA
TGCAGTGCTAGAGCCATGAGTGGGTTTAGTGAAAAACTGTTTTTT
CSARAMSGFSEKLFF
>TRBJ2-1|13|NA|TRBV7-2|few
TGTGCCAGCAGCTTAATAGGGGCAGGGGAGCAGTTCTTC
CASSLIGAGEQFF
>TRBJ1-1|12|NA|TRBV19|many
TGTGCCAGTAGTCCAGAGGGGGCTGAAGCTTTCTTT
CASSPEGAEAFF
>TRBJ2-1|16|TRBD1|TRBV4-3|many
TGCGCCAGCAGCCAAACAGGGGCCTATGGGTACAATGAGCAGTTCTTC
CASSQTGAYGYNEQFF
>TRBJ2-2|12|NA|TRBV7-6|few
TGTGCCAGCAGACTACACGGCGGGGAGCTGTTTTTT
CASRLHGGELFF
>TRBJ2-1|14|NA|TRBV6-4|few
TGTGCCAGCAGTGACGGGAGTAGTTTGGATGAGCAGTTCTTC
CASSDGSSLDEQFF
>TRBJ2-3|13|NA|TRBV11-1|many
TGTGCCAGCAGATCCCGGACGCGAGGCACGCAGTATTTT
CASRSRTRGTQYF
>TRBJ1-1|15|NA|TRBV6-5|NA
TGTGCCAGCAGTTACTCAGAGGGTTTAGGCACTGAAGCTTTCTTT
CASSYSEGLGTEAFF
>TRBJ2-2|15|TRBD1|TRBV3-1|many
TGTGCCAGCAGCCAAGGGGACAGCTACACCGGGGAGCTGTTTTTT
CASSQGDSYTGELFF
>TRBJ2-1|16|TRBD2|TRBV28|many
TGTGCCAGCAGCTTCTCAGGACTAGCGGGAGAATATGAGCAGTTCTTC
CASSFSGLAGEYEQFF
>TRBJ2-1|14|TRBD2|TRBV20-1|NA
TGCAGTGCTAGACGACTAGCGGGAATCAATGAGCAGTTCTTC
CSARRLAGINEQFF
>TRBJ2-1|16|TRBD1|TRBV5-6|NA
TGTGCCAGCAGCCTCTTTATGGGACAGGGTATCATTGAGCAGTTCTTC
CASSLFMGQGIIEQFF
>TRBJ2-7|13|NA|TRBV20-1|many
TGCAGTGCAATGGACATACCTTCCACCGAGCAGTACTTC
CSAMDIPSTEQYF
>TRBJ2-3|12|NA|TRBV5-1|NA
TGCGCCAGCGGGGTAAACGCAGATACGCAGTATTTT
CASGVNADTQYF
>TRBJ2-3|12|NA|TRBV25-1|many
TGTGCCAGCAGTGGTAGTTCAGATACGCAGTATTTT
CASSGSSDTQYF
>TRBJ2-5|14|NA|TRBV20-1|many
TGCAGTGCTAGAGGGTGGGAGGAACAAGAGACCCAGTACTTC
CSARGWEEQETQYF
>TRBJ2-5|17|TRBD2|TRBV4-3|NA
TGCGCCAGCAGCCAAAGGGCCGGGACTAGCGGGAGAGAGACCCAGTACTTC
CASSQRAGTSGRETQYF
>TRBJ2-1|13|TRBD1|TRBV29-1|few
TGCAGCGTCGACAGGGACTCCTACAATGAGCAGTTCTTC
CSVDRDSYNEQFF
>TRBJ1-6|15|NA|TRBV5-6|many
TGTGCCAGCAACCTCTACAGGGAGGCGGATTCACCCCTCCACTTT
CASNLYREADSPLHF
>TRBJ2-5|14|TRBD1|TRBV7-2|few
TGTGCCAGCAGCCCCGGACAGGGACCACAGACCCAGTACTTC
CASSPGQGPQTQYF
>TRBJ2-3|17|NA|TRBV9|many
TGTGCCAGCAGCGTAGGGGGGACCGGTAGCGGCACAGATACGCAGTATTTT
CASSVGGTGSGTDTQYF
>TRBJ1-2|13|NA|TRBV20-1|NA
TGCAGTGCACGGAGGGGGTTAGTCTATGGCTACACCTTC
CSARRGLVYGYTF